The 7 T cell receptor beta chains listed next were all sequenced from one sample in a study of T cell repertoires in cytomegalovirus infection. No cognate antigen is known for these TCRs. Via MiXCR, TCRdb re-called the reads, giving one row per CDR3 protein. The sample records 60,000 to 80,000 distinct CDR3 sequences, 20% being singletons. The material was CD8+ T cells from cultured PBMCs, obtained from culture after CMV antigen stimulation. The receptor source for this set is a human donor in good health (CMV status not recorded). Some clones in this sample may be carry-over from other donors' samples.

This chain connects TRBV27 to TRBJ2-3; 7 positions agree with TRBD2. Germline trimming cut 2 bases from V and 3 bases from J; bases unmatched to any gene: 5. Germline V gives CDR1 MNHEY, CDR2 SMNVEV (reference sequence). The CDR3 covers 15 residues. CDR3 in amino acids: CASSLLGTTTDTQYF. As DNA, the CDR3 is TGTGCCAGCAGTTTACTAGGGACTACAACAGATACGCAGTATTTT.

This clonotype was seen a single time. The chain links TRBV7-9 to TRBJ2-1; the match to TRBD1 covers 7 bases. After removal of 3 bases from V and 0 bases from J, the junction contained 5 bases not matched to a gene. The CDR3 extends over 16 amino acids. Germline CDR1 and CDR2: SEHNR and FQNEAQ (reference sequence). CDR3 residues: CASSFKGGSSYNEQFF. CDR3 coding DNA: TGTGCCAGCAGCTTTAAAGGGGGCAGCTCCTACAATGAGCAGTTCTTC.

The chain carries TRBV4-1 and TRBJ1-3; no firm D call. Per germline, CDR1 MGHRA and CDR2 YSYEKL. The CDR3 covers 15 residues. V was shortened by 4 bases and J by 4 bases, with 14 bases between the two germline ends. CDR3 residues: CASSLDRQSGNTIYF. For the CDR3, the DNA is TGCGCCAGCAGCCTTGACCGGCAGAGCGGAAACACCATATATTTT.

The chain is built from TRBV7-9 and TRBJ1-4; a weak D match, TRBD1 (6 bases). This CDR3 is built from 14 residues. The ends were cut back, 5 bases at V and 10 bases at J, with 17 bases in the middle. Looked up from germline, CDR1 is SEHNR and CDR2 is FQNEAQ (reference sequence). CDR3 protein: CASSANREGGKLFF. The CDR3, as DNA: TGTGCCAGCAGCGCGAACAGGGAAGGAGGAAAACTGTTTTTT.

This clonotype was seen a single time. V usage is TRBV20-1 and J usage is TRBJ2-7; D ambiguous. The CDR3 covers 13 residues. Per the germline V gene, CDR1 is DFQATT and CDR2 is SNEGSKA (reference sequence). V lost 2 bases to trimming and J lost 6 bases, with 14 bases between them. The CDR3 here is CSARSSSWGEQYF. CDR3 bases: TGCAGTGCTAGATCCAGTAGTTGGGGCGAGCAGTACTTC.

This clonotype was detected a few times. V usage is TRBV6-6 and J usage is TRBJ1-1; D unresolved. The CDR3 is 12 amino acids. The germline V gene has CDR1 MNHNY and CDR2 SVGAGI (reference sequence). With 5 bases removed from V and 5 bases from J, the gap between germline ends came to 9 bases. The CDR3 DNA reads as TGTGCCAGCAGTCAGGTGCCGACTGAAGCTTTCTTT. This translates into CASSQVPTEAFF.

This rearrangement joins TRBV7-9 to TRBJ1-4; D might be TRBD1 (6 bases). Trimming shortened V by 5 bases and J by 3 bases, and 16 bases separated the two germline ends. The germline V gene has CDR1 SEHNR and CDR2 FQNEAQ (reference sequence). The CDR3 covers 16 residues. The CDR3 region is CASSGRGRGANEKLFF. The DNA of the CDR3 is TGTGCCAGCAGCGGAAGAGGCAGGGGAGCTAATGAAAAACTGTTTTTT.